The sequence of this TCR beta chain was determined in a study of blood T cell repertoires in COVID-19. Study-level information: There were acute and convalescent COVID-19 samples, and they came from the United States, Italy and Spain.

Original data processing: Using reference gene primer amplification, nucleated cell counts were estimated. Assay: immunoSEQ multiplex PCR; the TCRdb copy retains only in-frame clones and omits some. V, J and clone size are those of that table, while D and trimming were read from the DNA. This sample has some 400,000 clones, with 91% found just once. Trimming removed 0 bases at V and 4 bases at J, with 13 bases between. Germline lookup yields CDR1 SGDLS and CDR2 YYNGEE. The CDR3 length is 15 residues. This clone has a handful of counts. Sequencing was performed on PBMCs or T cells enriched from blood (not recorded which). The TCR comes from a woman aged 40 to 55 who had been exposed to COVID-19. This sequence joins TRBV9 and TRBJ1-1; D not certain. The CDR3 loop is CASSVGTVPGTEAFF. The CDR3 DNA follows: TGTGCCAGCAGCGTAGGCACCGTCCCGGGCACTGAAGCTTTCTTT. The entire variable domain, with the rest obtained from reference TRBV9 and TRBJ1-1, is as follows: DSGVTQTPKHLITATGQRVTLRCSPRSGDLSVYWYQQSLDQGLQFLIQYYNGEERAKGNILERFSAQQFPDLHSELNLSSLELGDSALYFCASSVGTVPGTEAFFGQGTRLTVV.